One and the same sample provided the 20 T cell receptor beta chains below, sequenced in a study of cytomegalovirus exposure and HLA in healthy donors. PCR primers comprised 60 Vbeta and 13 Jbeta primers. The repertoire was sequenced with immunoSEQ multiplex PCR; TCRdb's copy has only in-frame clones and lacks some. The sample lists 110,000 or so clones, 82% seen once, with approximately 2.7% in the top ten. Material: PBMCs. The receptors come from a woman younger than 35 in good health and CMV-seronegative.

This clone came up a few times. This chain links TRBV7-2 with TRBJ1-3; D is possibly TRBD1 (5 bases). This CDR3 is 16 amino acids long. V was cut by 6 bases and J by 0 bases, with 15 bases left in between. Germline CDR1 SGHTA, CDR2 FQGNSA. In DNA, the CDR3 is TGTGCCAGCAGGTCATTCCCGGGGGGCTCTGGAAACACCATATATTTT. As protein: CASRSFPGGSGNTIYF.

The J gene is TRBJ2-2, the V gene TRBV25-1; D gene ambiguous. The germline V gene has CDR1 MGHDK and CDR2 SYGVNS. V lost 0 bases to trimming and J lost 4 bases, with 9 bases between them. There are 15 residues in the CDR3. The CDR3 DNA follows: TGTGCCAGCAGTGAATATTTCAGTTCCACCGGGGAGCTGTTTTTT. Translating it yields CASSEYFSSTGELFF.

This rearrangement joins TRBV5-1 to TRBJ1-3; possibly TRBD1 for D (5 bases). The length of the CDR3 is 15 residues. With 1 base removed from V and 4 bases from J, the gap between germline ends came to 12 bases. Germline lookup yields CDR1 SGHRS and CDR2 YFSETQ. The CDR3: CASSLWQGSGNTIYF. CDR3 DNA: TGCGCCAGCAGCTTGTGGCAGGGCTCCGGAAACACCATATATTTT. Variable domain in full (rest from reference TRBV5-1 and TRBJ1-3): KAGVTQTPRYLIKTRGQQVTLSCSPISGHRSVSWYQQTPGQGLQFLFEYFSETQRNKGNFPGRFSGRQFSNSRSEMNVSTLELGDSALYLCASSLWQGSGNTIYFGEGSWLTVV.

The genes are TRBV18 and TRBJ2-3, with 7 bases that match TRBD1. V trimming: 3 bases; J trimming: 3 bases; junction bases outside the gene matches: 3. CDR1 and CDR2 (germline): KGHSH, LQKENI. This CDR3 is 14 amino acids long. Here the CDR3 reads CASSPTGVTDTQYF. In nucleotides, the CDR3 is TGTGCCAGCTCACCTACAGGGGTTACAGATACGCAGTATTTT.

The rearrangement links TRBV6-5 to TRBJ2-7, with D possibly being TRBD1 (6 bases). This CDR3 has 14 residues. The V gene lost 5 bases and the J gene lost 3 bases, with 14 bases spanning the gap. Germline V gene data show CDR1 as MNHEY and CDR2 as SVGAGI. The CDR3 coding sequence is TGTGCCAGCAGTGTTCGAGAACAGGGCTACGAGCAGTACTTC. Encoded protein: CASSVREQGYEQYF.

Here the CDR3 DNA reads TGTGCCAGCAGCGAAACCCGGGACACAGCCTACAATGAGCAGTTCTTC. This codes for CASSETRDTAYNEQFF. The chain links TRBV7-9 to TRBJ2-1; TRBD1 is a possible D gene (6 bases). The germline V and J ends were trimmed by 5 bases and 2 bases, with 16 bases remaining between them. Germline assignment: CDR1 SEHNR and CDR2 FQNEAQ (reference sequence). The CDR3 covers 16 residues.

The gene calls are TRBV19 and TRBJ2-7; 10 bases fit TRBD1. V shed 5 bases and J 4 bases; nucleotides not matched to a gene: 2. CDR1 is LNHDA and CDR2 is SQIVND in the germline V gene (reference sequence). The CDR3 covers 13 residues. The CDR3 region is CASSRTGGYEQYF. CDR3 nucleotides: TGTGCCAGTAGTCGGACAGGGGGGTACGAGCAGTACTTC.

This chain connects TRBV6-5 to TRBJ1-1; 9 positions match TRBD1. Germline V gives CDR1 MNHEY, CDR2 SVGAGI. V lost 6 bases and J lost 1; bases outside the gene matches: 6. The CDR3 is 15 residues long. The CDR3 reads CASRIDRGANTEAFF. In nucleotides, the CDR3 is TGTGCCAGCAGGATCGACAGGGGGGCGAACACTGAAGCTTTCTTT.

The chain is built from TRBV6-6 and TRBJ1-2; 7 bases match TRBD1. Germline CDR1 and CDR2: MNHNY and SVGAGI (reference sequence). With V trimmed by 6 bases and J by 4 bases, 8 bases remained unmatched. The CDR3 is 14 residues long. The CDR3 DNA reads TGTGCCAGCAGATTGTTGGGACAGCCCTATGGCTACACCTTC. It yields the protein CASRLLGQPYGYTF.

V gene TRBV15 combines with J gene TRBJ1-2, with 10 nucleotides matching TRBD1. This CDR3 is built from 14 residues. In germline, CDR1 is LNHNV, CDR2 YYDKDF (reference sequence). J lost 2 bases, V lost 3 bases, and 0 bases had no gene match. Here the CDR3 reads CATSRDRGNYGYTF. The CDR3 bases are TGTGCCACCAGCAGGGACAGGGGGAACTATGGCTACACCTTC.

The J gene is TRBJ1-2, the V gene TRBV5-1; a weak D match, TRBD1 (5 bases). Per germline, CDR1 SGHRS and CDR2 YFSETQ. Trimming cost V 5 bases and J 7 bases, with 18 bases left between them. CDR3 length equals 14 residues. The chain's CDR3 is CASSLGQASGGYTF. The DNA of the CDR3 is TGCGCCAGCAGTTTAGGACAAGCCTCTGGTGGCTACACCTTC.

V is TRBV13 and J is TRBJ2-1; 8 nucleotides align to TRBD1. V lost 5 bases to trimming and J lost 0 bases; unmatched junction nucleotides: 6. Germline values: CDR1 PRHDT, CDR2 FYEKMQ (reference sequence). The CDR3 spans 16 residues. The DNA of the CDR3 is TGTGCCAGCAGCGACAGGACAGGGAGCTCCTACAATGAGCAGTTCTTC. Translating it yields CASSDRTGSSYNEQFF.

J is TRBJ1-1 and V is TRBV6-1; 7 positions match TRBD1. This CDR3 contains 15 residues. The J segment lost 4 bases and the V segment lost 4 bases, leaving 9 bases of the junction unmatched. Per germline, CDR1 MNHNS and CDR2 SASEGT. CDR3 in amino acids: CASSVLLGGGTEAFF. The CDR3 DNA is TGTGCCAGCAGTGTCTTACTAGGGGGCGGCACTGAAGCTTTCTTT.

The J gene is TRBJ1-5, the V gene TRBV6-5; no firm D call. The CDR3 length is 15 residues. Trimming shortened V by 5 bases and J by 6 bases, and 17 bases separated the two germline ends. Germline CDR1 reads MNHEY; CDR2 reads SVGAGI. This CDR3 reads CASSTGGWTSQPQHF. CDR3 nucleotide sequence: TGTGCCAGCAGTACCGGAGGTTGGACGAGTCAGCCCCAGCATTTT.

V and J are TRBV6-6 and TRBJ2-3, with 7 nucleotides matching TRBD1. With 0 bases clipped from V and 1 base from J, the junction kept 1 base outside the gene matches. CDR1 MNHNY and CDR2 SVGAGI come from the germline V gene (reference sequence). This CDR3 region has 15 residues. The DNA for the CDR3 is TGTGCCAGCAGTTACTCTGGGACAGGCACAGATACGCAGTATTTT. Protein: CASSYSGTGTDTQYF.

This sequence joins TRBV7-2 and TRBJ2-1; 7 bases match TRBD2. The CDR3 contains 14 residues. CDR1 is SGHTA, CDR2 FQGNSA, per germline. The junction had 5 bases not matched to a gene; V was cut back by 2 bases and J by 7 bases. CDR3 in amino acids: CASSLSLRGNEQFF. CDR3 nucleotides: TGTGCCAGCAGCTTAAGCTTGCGGGGGAATGAGCAGTTCTTC.

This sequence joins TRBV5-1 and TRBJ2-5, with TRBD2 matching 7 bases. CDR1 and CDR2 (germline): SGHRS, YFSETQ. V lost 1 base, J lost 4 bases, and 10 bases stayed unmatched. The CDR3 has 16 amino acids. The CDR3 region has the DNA TGCGCCAGCAGCTTGAAGTTAGCGGGTAACCGAGAGACCCAGTACTTC. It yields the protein CASSLKLAGNRETQYF.

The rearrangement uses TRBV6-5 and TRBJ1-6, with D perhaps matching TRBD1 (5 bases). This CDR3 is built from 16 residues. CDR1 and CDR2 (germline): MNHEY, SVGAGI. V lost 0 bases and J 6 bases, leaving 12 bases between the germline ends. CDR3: CASSYSRQGGNSPLHF. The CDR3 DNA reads TGTGCCAGCAGTTACTCGAGGCAGGGAGGTAATTCACCCCTCCACTTT.

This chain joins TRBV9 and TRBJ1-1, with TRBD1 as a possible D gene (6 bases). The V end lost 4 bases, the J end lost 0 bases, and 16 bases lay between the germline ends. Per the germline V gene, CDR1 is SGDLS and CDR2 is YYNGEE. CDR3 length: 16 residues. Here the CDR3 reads CASSQGPGKMNTEAFF. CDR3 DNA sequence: TGTGCCAGCAGCCAGGGGCCAGGGAAAATGAACACTGAAGCTTTCTTT.

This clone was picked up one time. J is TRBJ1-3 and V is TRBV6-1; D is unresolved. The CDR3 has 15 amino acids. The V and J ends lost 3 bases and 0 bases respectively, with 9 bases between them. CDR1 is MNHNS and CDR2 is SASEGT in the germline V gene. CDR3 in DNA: TGTGCCAGCAGTGATATGTGGAGCTCTGGAAACACCATATATTTT. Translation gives CASSDMWSSGNTIYF.